Here is one T cell receptor beta chain with its context. Its antigen is still unknown. The authors divided CD4+ cells into CD45RA+ naive and CD45RA-negative memory subsets. The input for sorted-subset replicate PCRs was around 0.2 ug DNA, some 28,000 T cell genomes. TCRdb's table, derived via immunoSEQ multiplex PCR, lists solely in-frame clones and lacks some. This table holds about 710,000 clones, 60% to 75% found once. The sample originates from a study of shared clonotypes between healthy human individuals. Study background: The study drew on a couple of women and a few men aged 18 to 49 as donors. Notes on the study in general: Naive CD4 clonotypes overlapped across several donors at roughly 5%.

Germline CDR1 is LGHNA and CDR2 is YNFKEQ. This CDR3 comprises 17 residues. V shed 1 base, J shed 7 bases, and the junction held 9 bases outside the gene matches. The TCR originated in a woman aged 25 to 39 in good health. What was sequenced was memory CD4+ T cells sorted from blood. As to subset: CD45RA-negative fraction. The chain combines TRBV4-2 with TRBJ2-1; 11 positions match TRBD2. The CDR3 nucleotides are TGTGCCAGCAGCCAAGTACTAGCGGGAGAGTTCGGGAATGAGCAGTTCTTC. Its translation is CASSQVLAGEFGNEQFF.